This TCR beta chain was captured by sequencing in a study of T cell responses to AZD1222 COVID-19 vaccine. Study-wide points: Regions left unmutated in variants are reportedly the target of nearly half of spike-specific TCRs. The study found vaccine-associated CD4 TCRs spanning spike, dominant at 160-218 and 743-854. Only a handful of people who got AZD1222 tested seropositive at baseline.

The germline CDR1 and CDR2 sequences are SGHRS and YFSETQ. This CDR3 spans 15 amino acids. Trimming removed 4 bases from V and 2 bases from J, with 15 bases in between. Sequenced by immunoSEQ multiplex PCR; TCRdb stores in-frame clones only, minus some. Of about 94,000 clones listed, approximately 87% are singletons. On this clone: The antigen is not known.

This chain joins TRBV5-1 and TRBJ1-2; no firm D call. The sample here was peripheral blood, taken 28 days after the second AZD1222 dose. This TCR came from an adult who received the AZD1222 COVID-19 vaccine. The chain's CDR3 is CASSPDPGVNYGYTF. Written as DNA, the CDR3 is TGCGCCAGCAGCCCGGACCCCGGCGTCAACTATGGCTACACCTTC.